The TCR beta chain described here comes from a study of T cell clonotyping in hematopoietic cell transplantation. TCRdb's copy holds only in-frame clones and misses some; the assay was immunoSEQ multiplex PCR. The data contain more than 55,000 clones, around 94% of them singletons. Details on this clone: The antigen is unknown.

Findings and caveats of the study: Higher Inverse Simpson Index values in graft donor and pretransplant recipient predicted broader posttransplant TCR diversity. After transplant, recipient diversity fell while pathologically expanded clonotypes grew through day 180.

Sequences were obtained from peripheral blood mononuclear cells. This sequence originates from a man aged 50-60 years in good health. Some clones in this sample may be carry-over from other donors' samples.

The CDR3 region has the DNA TGCGCCAGCAGCTCCCTAGGGGGATCAGGAAACACCATATATTTT. Amino acids: CASSSLGGSGNTIYF. This chain uses TRBV5-1 with TRBJ1-3; D may be TRBD1 (6 bases). Trimming took off 3 bases at V and 4 bases at J, with 14 bases between the two ends. Per the germline V gene, CDR1 is SGHRS and CDR2 is YFSETQ. The CDR3 sequence is 15 residues long.